Below, 26 T cell receptor beta chains from the same sample are listed, as sequenced in a study of control samples from healthy donors and cancer patients. The method was immunoSEQ multiplex PCR; TCRdb's version includes in-frame clones alone and lacks a portion of them. Altogether roughly 120,000 clones are present, about 93% being singletons, with the ten largest covering less than 3.5%. Sequenced sample: blood. Receptors originate from a man between 25 and 39 years old in good health.

The rearrangement uses TRBV4-2 and TRBJ1-3; D gene uncertain. The CDR3 spans 14 residues. Per germline, CDR1 LGHNA and CDR2 YNFKEQ. Trimming shortened V by 0 bases and J by 1 base, and 4 bases separated the two germline ends. The DNA for the CDR3 is TGTGCCAGCAGCCAAGATAATTCTGGAAACACCATATATTTT. Protein: CASSQDNSGNTIYF.

The sample holds one count of this clone. The chain uses TRBV6-1 and TRBJ2-2; TRBD1 or TRBD2 may be the D gene (5 bases each). The CDR3 is 15 amino acids. Trimming stripped 1 base from V and 6 bases from J, with 12 bases between. Germline assignment: CDR1 MNHNS and CDR2 SASEGT. Written as DNA, the CDR3 is TGTGCCAGCAGTGAAGGGCCCCAGGGAGCCGGGGAGCTGTTTTTT. Translating it yields CASSEGPQGAGELFF.

The CDR3 region has the DNA TGTGCCTGGAGGCGCCGACAGGGGGGCCGCCAATACTATGGCTACACCTTC. Protein product: CAWRRRQGGRQYYGYTF. The chain joins TRBV30 to TRBJ1-2; 9 nucleotides match TRBD1. The CDR3 consists of 17 residues. Germline V gives CDR1 GTSNPN, CDR2 SVGIG (reference sequence). Trimming cost V 3 bases and J 3 bases; bases outside gene matches: 14.

The gene calls are TRBV9 and TRBJ2-5; D perhaps matches TRBD2 (5 bases). Trimming took 0 bases from V and 2 from J, leaving 11 bases between them. CDR1 and CDR2 (germline): SGDLS, YYNGEE. The CDR3 sequence is 15 residues long. For the CDR3, the DNA is TGTGCCAGCAGCGTAGGCGGGTCTACACAAGAGACCCAGTACTTC. As protein: CASSVGGSTQETQYF.

The V gene is TRBV6-5, the J gene TRBJ2-7, with TRBD1 as a possible D gene (5 bases). CDR1 and CDR2 (germline): MNHEY, SVGAGI. V was cut by 7 bases and J by 7 bases, with 20 bases left in between. The CDR3 has 14 amino acids. The CDR3 spells CASTTPRDSEEQYF. The CDR3 DNA sequence: TGTGCCAGCACTACGCCCAGGGATTCAGAAGAGCAGTACTTC.

For this clone: Within the sample, other DNA sequences also encode this same CDR3. This chain links TRBV10-3 with TRBJ1-1, with D perhaps matching TRBD1 (5 bases). Trimming stripped 0 bases from V and 4 bases from J, with 6 bases between. Germline V gene data show CDR1 as ENHRY and CDR2 as SYGVKD. This CDR3 comprises 13 residues. The CDR3 sequence: CAISESRGTEAFF. CDR3 in DNA: TGTGCCATCAGTGAGTCAAGGGGCACTGAAGCTTTCTTT.

The chain links TRBV5-1 to TRBJ1-3; D unclear. The CDR3 consists of 15 residues. Germline lookup yields CDR1 SGHRS and CDR2 YFSETQ. Trimming took off 4 bases at V and 3 bases at J, with 14 bases between the two ends. In DNA, the CDR3 is TGCGCCAGCAGCCCCACTGAACAACTTGGAAACACCATATATTTT. Protein product: CASSPTEQLGNTIYF.

The chain links TRBV9 to TRBJ1-3; D gene unclear. The V and J ends lost 0 bases and 1 base respectively, with 14 bases between them. This CDR3 comprises 17 residues. Germline CDR1 and CDR2: SGDLS and YYNGEE. CDR3 sequence reads: CASSVGLPESSGNTIYF. The CDR3 DNA is TGTGCCAGCAGCGTAGGCCTGCCAGAATCTTCTGGAAACACCATATATTTT.

The CDR3 DNA sequence: TGTGCCAGCAGCTTAGAAGCTCGACTAGCGGGGAACCCCTACAATGAGCAGTTCTTC. Amino acid sequence: CASSLEARLAGNPYNEQFF. This chain connects TRBV11-2 to TRBJ2-1; 11 nucleotides match TRBD2. This CDR3 contains 19 residues. V lost 0 bases to trimming and J lost 2 bases; unmatched junction nucleotides: 9. The V gene's germline CDR1 is SGHAT and CDR2 FQNNGV.

This chain joins TRBV5-1 and TRBJ1-1, with D possibly TRBD1 on 6 matching bases. CDR1 and CDR2 (germline): SGHRS, YFSETQ. V was cut by 1 base and J by 1 base, with 11 bases left in between. The CDR3 consists of 15 residues. In nucleotides, the CDR3 is TGCGCCAGCAGCTTGATCGGGGGGGCGAACACTGAAGCTTTCTTT. Protein sequence: CASSLIGGANTEAFF.

The chain combines TRBV30 with TRBJ2-2; D unresolved. Between the trimmed V and J ends, which lost 4 bases and 5 bases, there was a span of 8 bases. The germline gives CDR1 GTSNPN, CDR2 SVGIG (reference sequence). This CDR3 is built from 12 residues. The CDR3 nucleotides are TGTGCCTGGATAGCATGGACCGGGGAGCTGTTTTTT. This translates into CAWIAWTGELFF.

The chain couples TRBV6-6 to TRBJ2-7; 7 bases agree with TRBD2. V shed 2 bases, J shed 4 bases, and the junction held 5 bases outside the gene matches. CDR1 and CDR2 (germline): MNHNY, SVGAGI (reference sequence). This CDR3 comprises 14 residues. In nucleotides, the CDR3 is TGTGCCAGCAGTTACGGCGCGGGGGTATACGAGCAGTACGTC. Protein product: CASSYGAGVYEQYV.

V is TRBV30 and J is TRBJ1-3; D is possibly TRBD1 (5 bases). Germline V gene sequence: CDR1 GTSNPN, CDR2 SVGIG (reference sequence). Deletions cut 3 bases from V and 0 bases from J, with 15 bases between. This CDR3 spans 16 amino acids. The chain's CDR3 is CAWSLSGDLSGNTIYF. The CDR3 bases are TGTGCCTGGAGCCTCAGTGGGGACCTCTCTGGAAACACCATATATTTT.

This clone came up a few times. The CDR3 DNA sequence: TGTGCCAGCAGCCCAACGTCGGGGGGGAATTCACCCCTCCACTTT. Translated: CASSPTSGGNSPLHF. The V and J genes are TRBV2 and TRBJ1-6; D is possibly TRBD1 (5 bases). V was trimmed by 6 bases and J by 7 bases, leaving 16 bases between them. CDR1 and CDR2 (germline): SNHLY, FYNNEI. This CDR3 contains 15 residues. Looking up the rest from reference TRBV2 and TRBJ1-6 gives the full variable domain: EPEVTQTPSHQVTQMGQEVILRCVPISNHLYFYWYRQILGQKVEFLVSFYNNEISEKSEIFDDQFSVERPDGSNFTLKIRSTKLEDSAMYFCASSPTSGGNSPLHFGNGTRLTVT.

CDR3 nucleotide sequence: TGTGCCAGCAGCTCTAGGCAGGGCGGTTCGGAGACCCAGTACTTC. It yields the protein CASSSRQGGSETQYF. The chain carries TRBV7-9 and TRBJ2-5; D may be TRBD1 (5 bases). The ends were cut back, 4 bases at V and 5 bases at J, with 17 bases in the middle. CDR3 size: 15 residues. Germline V CDR1 and CDR2: SEHNR, FQNEAQ (reference sequence).

This clone was seen a single time. The gene calls are TRBV24-1 and TRBJ2-7; the D gene is possibly TRBD2 (8 bases). The germline V gene has CDR1 KGHDR and CDR2 SFDVKD. This CDR3 comprises 14 residues. Trimming left V 6 bases short and J 6 bases short, with 17 bases between. The CDR3 region has the DNA TGTGCCACCAGTCGGGAGGGGGCGAGTGGCGAGCAGTACTTC. It translates to CATSREGASGEQYF.

This rearrangement joins TRBV7-8 to TRBJ2-7; D uncertain. There are 13 residues in the CDR3. The V gene lost 1 base and the J gene lost 5 bases, with 9 bases spanning the gap. Germline V lookup: CDR1 SGHVS, CDR2 FQNEAQ. This CDR3 is CASSLGRANEQYF. CDR3 DNA: TGTGCCAGCAGCTTAGGACGGGCCAACGAGCAGTACTTC.

CDR3 in DNA: TGTGCCTGGAGTGTACTGTTGGGGACCTACAATGAGCAGTTCTTC. Its protein product is CAWSVLLGTYNEQFF. The chain recombines TRBV30 with TRBJ2-1; D call uncertain. The CDR3 has 15 residues. CDR1 is GTSNPN and CDR2 is SVGIG in the germline V gene (reference sequence). V was clipped by 0 bases and J by 2 bases, with 11 bases between them.

This chain connects TRBV28 to TRBJ2-2; no firm D call. This CDR3 region has 12 residues. Germline V lookup: CDR1 MDHEN, CDR2 SYDVKM. Trimming took off 2 bases at V and 7 bases at J, with 5 bases between the two ends. The CDR3: CASSLLSGELFF. The CDR3 DNA sequence: TGTGCCAGCAGTTTACTTAGCGGGGAGCTGTTTTTT.

This rearrangement joins TRBV6-1 to TRBJ2-1; the D gene is possibly TRBD2 (5 bases). Germline V gene lookup returns CDR1 MNHNS and CDR2 SASEGT. CDR3 length: 14 amino acids. The V gene lost 3 bases and the J gene lost 9 bases, with 15 bases spanning the gap. The CDR3 loop is CASSEILLAFEQFF. The CDR3 DNA reads as TGTGCCAGCAGTGAGATCTTGCTAGCCTTTGAGCAGTTCTTC.

The rearrangement uses TRBV10-2 and TRBJ2-5; 7 bases align to TRBD1. Trimming cost V 8 bases and J 2 bases; bases outside gene matches: 11. Germline V lookup: CDR1 WSHSY, CDR2 SAAADI. CDR3 length: 15 amino acids. CDR3 nucleotide sequence: TGCGCCAGCCGCCCCACAGGGGCTAATCAAGAGACCCAGTACTTC. Amino acids: CASRPTGANQETQYF.

The rearrangement links TRBV18 to TRBJ1-1; D not certain. The CDR3 extends over 12 amino acids. Deletions cut 6 bases from V and 3 bases from J, with 8 bases between. From germline, CDR1 is KGHSH and CDR2 LQKENI. Here the CDR3 reads CASSRQDTEAFF. The CDR3 DNA follows: TGTGCCAGCTCGCGGCAAGACACTGAAGCTTTCTTT.

The chain joins TRBV28 to TRBJ2-1; 7 nucleotides align to TRBD1. Germline CDR1 reads MDHEN; CDR2 reads SYDVKM. The CDR3 length is 15 residues. The V and J ends lost 4 bases and 4 bases, in that order; junction bases with no gene match: 7. The chain's CDR3 is CASSSGTASYNEQFF. The DNA for the CDR3 is TGTGCCAGCAGTTCCGGGACAGCTAGTTACAATGAGCAGTTCTTC.

The chain is built from TRBV19 and TRBJ2-7; the match to TRBD2 covers 8 bases. The length of the CDR3 is 12 residues. Germline lookup yields CDR1 LNHDA and CDR2 SQIVND (reference sequence). After removal of 8 bases from V and 0 bases from J, the junction contained 0 bases not matched to a gene. CDR3 in amino acids: CASGTSSYEQYV. Written as DNA, the CDR3 is TGTGCCAGTGGGACTAGCTCCTACGAGCAGTACGTC.

The chain uses TRBV7-9 and TRBJ2-3; possibly TRBD1 or TRBD2 for D (5 bases each). The CDR3 is 11 amino acids. Trimming took off 6 bases at V and 13 bases at J, with 14 bases between the two ends. The V gene's germline CDR1 is SEHNR and CDR2 FQNEAQ (reference sequence). The CDR3 DNA follows: TGTGCCAGCAGGGGCCCGGGGCTGGAGTATTTT. This encodes CASRGPGLEYF.

V gene TRBV28 combines with J gene TRBJ1-3, with D possibly matching TRBD1 (5 bases). The germline V and J ends were trimmed by 7 bases and 2 bases, with 24 bases remaining between them. CDR1 MDHEN and CDR2 SYDVKM come from the germline V gene. The CDR3 contains 18 residues. Written as DNA, the CDR3 is TGTGCCAGCAATCTGTCTATTGGGGGGACGGGCACTGGAAACACCATATATTTT. Amino acid sequence: CASNLSIGGTGTGNTIYF.